This TCR beta chain was identified during a study of T cells expressing NK-cell markers. Study at large: The eight sequenced donors comprised seven who were HCMV-seropositive and one who was seronegative. Study-level points and caveats: About 1.0-8% of CD8+ T cells in about six donors belonged to dominant NKG2C+ clonotypes. These clonotypes, the leaders elsewhere, also led the CD3+CD56-NKG2C+ fraction in four donors.

For TCR beta, cDNA was produced by 5'RACE template switching with UMIs. Following a re-call of the 5' RACE reads, TCRdb has one entry per CDR3 protein and lacks DNA. There are 140,000 or so distinct CDR3 sequences in the sample, with 9.5% to 15% held by the top ten. For this clonotype: What it recognizes is unknown.

The clonotype comes from a man aged 18 to 30 in good health. Material for sequencing was blood T cells: a sorted CD56 or NKG2C T cell subset, CD4+ or CD8+ T cells, or bulk PBMC T cells (not recorded which).

The CDR3 is CASSELAGTTDTQYF. The genes are TRBV6-4 and TRBJ2-3; TCRdb names TRBD2, which stays unverified in the absence of DNA. CDR1 is MRHNA, CDR2 SNTAGT, per germline. The CDR3 is 15 residues long.